Listed below are T cell receptor beta chains from one sample, sequenced in a study of blood T cells in healthy people across ages. TCRdb fed the 5' RACE reads into MiXCR, producing one record per CDR3 protein. Of 660,000 or so distinct CDR3 sequences in the sample, roughly 53% were seen once. Source material: blood. These receptors all come from a man in his 60s in good health. Each CDR3 is given with its conserved first and last residue. A D gene is named only where the DNA matches it firmly. Clone size is stated in some rows and not others, as once, few, many or a class when expanded.

cdr3_length	v_call	d_call	clone_size	j_call	cdr3_nt	cdr3_aa
13	TRBV29-1	-	-	TRBJ1-1	TGCAGCGTTGATCTTGGCCAGAACACTGAAGCTTTCTTT	CSVDLGQNTEAFF
16	TRBV29-1	TRBD1	few	TRBJ2-6	TGCAGCGTTGACGACAGGGCCTCCTCTGGGGCCAACGTCCTGACTTTC	CSVDDRASSGANVLTF
18	TRBV4-1	-	few	TRBJ2-7	TGCGCCAGCAGCCAAGGGCCTCCCGGGACGTCCAGCTCCTACGAGCAGTACTTC	CASSQGPPGTSSSYEQYF
13	TRBV6-1	TRBD1	-	TRBJ1-2	TGTGCCAGCATCGGGGACAGGAGCTATGGCTACACCTTC	CASIGDRSYGYTF
15	TRBV3-1	-	-	TRBJ2-5	TGTGCCAGCAGCCCCGCCGGGATTAAAGAAGAGACCCAGTACTTC	CASSPAGIKEETQYF
12	TRBV2	-	once	TRBJ2-1	TGTGCCAGCAGCGAGGACAGCAATGAGCAGTTCTTC	CASSEDSNEQFF
15	TRBV4-1	-	few	TRBJ1-1	TGCGCCAGCAGACTCGATAACGGCGGGAACACTGAAGCTTTCTTT	CASRLDNGGNTEAFF
11	TRBV6-2/TRBV6-3	-	few	TRBJ2-1	TGTGCCAGCACCCAAGGAGGTGAGCAGTTCTTC	CASTQGGEQFF
18	TRBV6-2/TRBV6-3	TRBD1	-	TRBJ2-7	TGTGCCAGCAGTTACCCCTCGGGACAGGGGGCGAATTTCTACGAGCAGTACTTC	CASSYPSGQGANFYEQYF
12	TRBV29-1	TRBD2	few	TRBJ2-5	TGCAGCGTTGGCCGGGGGGAGGCGACCCAGTACTTC	CSVGRGEATQYF
15	TRBV7-2	TRBD1	-	TRBJ1-2	TGTGCCAGCAGCTTAGGTCGAGACAGGGGACGCGGCTACACCTTC	CASSLGRDRGRGYTF
15	TRBV20-1	-	once	TRBJ2-7	TGCAGTGCCTCCGGGTTGGAGGCGGGGACCTACGAGCAGTACTTC	CSASGLEAGTYEQYF
14	TRBV6-2/TRBV6-3	-	-	TRBJ2-7	TGTGCCAGCAGTAACCACCCCGGGCCCTACGAGCAGTACTTC	CASSNHPGPYEQYF
15	TRBV7-2	-	-	TRBJ1-1	TGTGCCAGCAGCCCCTACGAGACAGCGAACACTGAAGCTTTCTTT	CASSPYETANTEAFF
15	TRBV12-3/TRBV12-4	TRBD1	-	TRBJ2-1	TGTGCCAGCAGTTTGAGGCAGGGGGCCGACAATGAGCAGTTCTTC	CASSLRQGADNEQFF
14	TRBV20-1	TRBD2	-	TRBJ2-3	TGCAGTGCCACTAGCGCAACAGAGGTAGATACGCAGTATTTT	CSATSATEVDTQYF
14	TRBV10-1	-	once	TRBJ2-1	TGCGCCAGCAGAAAGGGGGTATCCTACAATGAGCAGTTCTTC	CASRKGVSYNEQFF
14	TRBV10-3	TRBD1	-	TRBJ2-7	TGTGCCATCAGAAAAGGGACAGGGACCTACGAGCAGTACTTC	CAIRKGTGTYEQYF